This T cell receptor beta chain comes out of a study of cytomegalovirus exposure and HLA in healthy donors. V gave up 2 bases and J gave up 4 bases; unmatched junction bases: 5. Per the germline V gene, CDR1 is SGHDT and CDR2 is YYEEEE. CDR3 length: 15 amino acids. Amplification used 60 Vbeta primers and 13 Jbeta primers. The protocol was immunoSEQ multiplex PCR, while the TCRdb copy is restricted to in-frame clones and leaves out a portion. Of 110,000 to 150,000 clones in the sample, around 79% were seen once. Samples came from healthy bone marrow donors. The sample comprised PBMCs. V and J are TRBV5-6 and TRBJ1-4, with 7 bases lining up with TRBD1. This clonotype originated in a woman aged 25 to 39 in good health and CMV-seronegative. CDR3 in amino acids: CASSFLGQVNEKLFF. CDR3 nucleotide sequence: TGTGCCAGCAGCTTCTTAGGACAGGTTAATGAAAAACTGTTTTTT. The full variable domain, its missing parts supplied by reference TRBV5-6 and TRBJ1-4, is DAGVTQSPTHLIKTRGQQVTLRCSPKSGHDTVSWYQQALGQGPQFIFQYYEEEERQRGNFPDRFSGHQFPNYSSELNVNALLLGDSALYLCASSFLGQVNEKLFFGSGTQLSVL.